This entry lists 13 T cell receptor beta chains sequenced from one sample in a study of post-analysis software for immune sequencing data. Their antigen targets remain unknown. Unique-molecular-identifier-tagged TCR beta cDNA libraries were used. TCRdb independently ran MiXCR on the PCR reads; one entry per CDR3 protein. The sample carries approximately 260,000 distinct CDR3 sequences, approximately 34% recorded once. Study-level points and caveats: The study found TRBV5-6, TRBV5-1 and TRBV20-1 among 5 or 6 TRBV segments more frequent in patients than controls.

The material sequenced was blood. The receptor source for this set is a girl aged 5-17 years with multiple sclerosis.

This clonotype was found many times. The J gene is TRBJ2-1, the V gene TRBV6-5, with 11 bases identical to TRBD1. The V gene end was trimmed by 0 bases and the J gene end by 10 bases; junction bases not matched to a gene: 5. Germline V gene lookup returns CDR1 MNHEY and CDR2 SVGAGI. There are 15 residues in the CDR3. The CDR3 coding sequence is TGTGCCAGCAGTTACTCTTGGACAGGGGGCTGGGAGCAGTTCTTC. Translating gives CASSYSWTGGWEQFF.

This clonotype has ten or more counts. The chain carries TRBV29-1 and TRBJ2-1; possible D gene TRBD1, 6 bases. V shed 0 bases and J shed 0 bases, with 12 bases lying between them. This CDR3 is built from 16 residues. Germline V gene lookup returns CDR1 SQVTM and CDR2 ANQGSEA. For the CDR3, the DNA is TGCAGCGTTGAAGATGGGGCAGGGGACTCCTACAATGAGCAGTTCTTC. Its translation is CSVEDGAGDSYNEQFF.

This clonotype was found many times. The J gene is TRBJ2-3, the V gene TRBV20-1; TRBD2 might be the D (5 bases). V was pared by 4 bases and J by 5 bases, with 13 bases between. This CDR3 spans 13 amino acids. Germline V gene sequence: CDR1 DFQATT, CDR2 SNEGSKA (reference sequence). CDR3 residues: CSATQEEVDTQYF. The DNA for the CDR3 is TGCAGTGCTACCCAGGAGGAGGTAGATACGCAGTATTTT.

This clonotype has a handful of counts. The V and J genes are TRBV29-1 and TRBJ1-1; TRBD1 aligns across 7 bases. The CDR3 has 12 amino acids. The V gene's germline CDR1 is SQVTM and CDR2 ANQGSEA. Trimming cost V 7 bases and J 0 bases; bases outside gene matches: 2. For the CDR3, the DNA is TGCAGCGGGGGGACAGTGAACACTGAAGCTTTCTTT. It encodes CSGGTVNTEAFF.

This clonotype was counted between two and nine times. The chain has TRBV7-9 and TRBJ2-1; D is ambiguous. The CDR3 has 19 residues. Germline V gene sequence: CDR1 SEHNR, CDR2 FQNEAQ (reference sequence). The V gene lost 7 bases and the J gene lost 7 bases, with 32 bases spanning the gap. Here the CDR3 DNA reads TGTGCCAGCACCCTTACAAAGACTGTCCTAGTGGACCCTTGGAATGAGCAGTTCTTC. Translating gives CASTLTKTVLVDPWNEQFF.

Only a few counts were recorded for this clonotype. The chain recombines TRBV10-3 with TRBJ2-2; 9 bases are a match to TRBD2. The trim removed 2 bases at V and 1 base at J, leaving 5 bases unmatched. CDR3 length: 17 residues. Germline values: CDR1 ENHRY, CDR2 SYGVKD. The CDR3 DNA is TGTGCCATCAGTGAGGGGAGCGGGAGGAGGAACACCGGGGAGCTGTTTTTT. This encodes CAISEGSGRRNTGELFF.

The chain uses TRBV3-1 and TRBJ1-5, with a tentative D call TRBD1 (5 bases). V shed 3 bases and J shed 1 base, with 10 bases lying between them. The CDR3 length is 15 residues. Germline V gene lookup returns CDR1 LGHDT and CDR2 YNNKEL (reference sequence). CDR3 sequence: CASSQGLISNQPQHF. The CDR3 region has the DNA TGTGCCAGCAGCCAGGGACTGATCAGCAATCAGCCCCAGCATTTT.

This clonotype was picked up a small number of times. The V and J genes are TRBV4-1 and TRBJ2-5; 12 nucleotides match TRBD2. Trimming took 4 bases from V and 1 from J; bases not matched to a gene: 7. The CDR3 sequence is 17 residues long. The germline CDR1 and CDR2 sequences are MGHRA and YSYEKL. The CDR3 DNA reads TGCGCCAGCAGCCGGAACGTACTAGCGGGGGGCCAAGAGACCCAGTACTTC. This gives the protein CASSRNVLAGGQETQYF.

This clonotype was detected many times. The chain has TRBV28 and TRBJ2-5, with 7 bases aligning to TRBD2. The germline gives CDR1 MDHEN, CDR2 SYDVKM. With V trimmed by 6 bases and J by 4 bases, 5 bases remained unmatched. The CDR3 totals 13 residues. CDR3 coding DNA: TGTGCCAGCAGCTTAGCGGGCGGAGAGACCCAGTACTTC. Encoded protein: CASSLAGGETQYF.

V gene TRBV7-2 combines with J gene TRBJ1-2, with D maybe TRBD1 (5 bases). Per the germline V gene, CDR1 is SGHTA and CDR2 is FQGNSA. This CDR3 has 15 residues. V dropped 5 bases and J dropped 2 bases, with 15 bases sitting between them. The CDR3 DNA reads as TGTGCCAGCAGCCCACCAGCAGGGACCAACTATGGCTACACCTTC. It is translated as CASSPPAGTNYGYTF.

This clonotype was seen at least ten times. This chain connects TRBV20-1 to TRBJ2-1; 13 nucleotides line up with TRBD2. Germline values: CDR1 DFQATT, CDR2 SNEGSKA (reference sequence). The CDR3 is 14 amino acids. Germline trimming cut 6 bases from V and 8 bases from J; bases unmatched to any gene: 7. The CDR3 here is CSAGTSGRADEQFF. The DNA for the CDR3 is TGCAGTGCCGGCACTAGCGGGAGGGCGGATGAGCAGTTCTTC.

This clonotype was counted many times. The rearrangement links TRBV20-1 to TRBJ1-5; D gene uncertain. There are 15 residues in the CDR3. V was shortened by 0 bases and J by 7 bases, with 16 bases between the two germline ends. Looked up from germline, CDR1 is DFQATT and CDR2 is SNEGSKA (reference sequence). The CDR3: CSARDPNGSWQPQHF. CDR3 bases: TGCAGTGCTAGAGATCCCAACGGGTCATGGCAGCCCCAGCATTTT.

Many counts were recorded for this clonotype. The V gene is TRBV5-1, the J gene TRBJ2-5; unclear D gene. This CDR3 region has 11 residues. V lost 2 bases to trimming and J lost 5 bases, with 4 bases between them. Looked up from germline, CDR1 is SGHRS and CDR2 is YFSETQ. CDR3 bases: TGCGCCAGCAGCTTCATGGAGACCCAGTACTTC. Translated, it gives CASSFMETQYF.